The 20 T cell receptor beta chains given below trace back to one sample, sequenced in a study of OX40 agonist ivuxolimab in advanced cancers. Profiled with immunoSEQ multiplex PCR; TCRdb holds only in-frame clones, not every one. The table lists about 63,000 clones, roughly nine tenths of them singletons. Specimen: CD4+ or CD8+ T cells sorted from blood, collected in a trial of the OX40 agonist ivuxolimab. These TCRs come from an adult with an advanced solid tumor such as melanoma, head and neck, liver or kidney cancer.

CDR3 in amino acids: CASSQDTGVGGYTF. The CDR3 region has the DNA TGCGCCAGCAGCCAAGATACGGGGGTGGGAGGCTACACCTTC. This chain connects TRBV4-1 to TRBJ1-2, with D perhaps matching TRBD1 (5 bases). CDR1 and CDR2 (germline): MGHRA, YSYEKL. Trimming removed 0 bases at V and 8 bases at J, with 13 bases between. The CDR3 is 14 amino acids.

The J gene is TRBJ2-1, the V gene TRBV5-6, with 10 bases fitting TRBD2. Losses at the gene ends were 0 bases for V and 9 bases for J; bases not matched to a gene: 9. The CDR3 totals 16 residues. CDR1 and CDR2 (germline): SGHDT, YYEEEE. The CDR3 DNA reads TGTGCCAGCAGCTTGGGTCCTAGCGGGGGCCTTGTTGAGCAGTTCTTC. Its translation is CASSLGPSGGLVEQFF.

The chain has TRBV9 and TRBJ2-1, with D unclear. The CDR3 length is 15 residues. Germline lookup yields CDR1 SGDLS and CDR2 YYNGEE. Between the trimmed V and J ends, which lost 1 base and 10 bases, there was a span of 18 bases. CDR3 residues: CASSVSATPIPEQFF. CDR3 DNA sequence: TGTGCCAGCAGCGTATCGGCTACGCCTATCCCAGAGCAGTTCTTC.

This chain links TRBV9 with TRBJ2-2, with 8 nucleotides matching TRBD2. CDR3 length: 15 residues. Trimming cost V 3 bases and J 3 bases; bases outside gene matches: 4. Looked up from germline, CDR1 is SGDLS and CDR2 is YYNGEE. In DNA, the CDR3 is TGTGCCAGCAGCGCACGACTAGCGTACACCGGGGAGCTGTTTTTT. Residues: CASSARLAYTGELFF.

The genes are TRBV6-6 and TRBJ1-1; perhaps TRBD1 as D (6 bases). The CDR3 is made up of 16 amino acids. Germline V lookup: CDR1 MNHNY, CDR2 SVGAGI (reference sequence). Trimming took off 8 bases at V and 1 base at J, with 20 bases between the two ends. CDR3 protein: CASSNNQGSRNTEAFF. In nucleotides, the CDR3 is TGTGCCAGCTCGAACAACCAGGGGAGCAGGAACACTGAAGCTTTCTTT.

This clone was detected only once. This sequence joins TRBV6-1 and TRBJ2-7; the match to TRBD2 covers 7 bases. CDR3 length equals 16 residues. The V gene end was trimmed by 3 bases and the J gene end by 1 base; junction bases not matched to a gene: 9. Germline V gene data show CDR1 as MNHNS and CDR2 as SASEGT. CDR3 in DNA: TGTGCCAGCAGTGACCTCGGCGGGAGTCTTTCCTACGAGCAGTACTTC. As protein: CASSDLGGSLSYEQYF.

The chain combines TRBV4-1 with TRBJ1-3; D is unresolved. The V gene lost 4 bases and the J gene lost 4 bases, with 11 bases spanning the gap. The CDR3 consists of 14 residues. The germline V gene has CDR1 MGHRA and CDR2 YSYEKL. CDR3 sequence: CASSLTEAGNTIYF. The DNA for the CDR3 is TGCGCCAGCAGCCTAACCGAGGCGGGAAACACCATATATTTT.

The genes are TRBV4-1 and TRBJ2-1; D not resolved. The CDR3 consists of 11 residues. Per germline, CDR1 MGHRA and CDR2 YSYEKL. Trimming took off 2 bases at V and 5 bases at J, with 1 base between the two ends. The CDR3 nucleotides read TGCGCCAGCAGCCAACACAATGAGCAGTTCTTC. Its protein is CASSQHNEQFF.

CDR3 bases: TGTGCCAGCTCATCTCCACAGGGTCCCGAGCAGTACTTC. It specifies CASSSPQGPEQYF. The chain joins TRBV18 to TRBJ2-7, with D possibly matching TRBD1 (6 bases). The V end lost 5 bases, the J end lost 6 bases, and 14 bases lay between the germline ends. Germline V gene sequence: CDR1 KGHSH, CDR2 LQKENI. The CDR3 is made up of 13 amino acids.

The genes are TRBV27 and TRBJ2-7; D is ambiguous. V was pared by 6 bases and J by 6 bases, with 12 bases between. The CDR3 covers 12 residues. The germline V gene has CDR1 MNHEY and CDR2 SMNVEV (reference sequence). This chain's CDR3 is CASSAIASEQYF. The CDR3 nucleotides read TGTGCCAGCAGCGCCATAGCCTCCGAGCAGTACTTC.

This chain joins TRBV27 and TRBJ2-7; 8 bases align to TRBD1. Germline V gene data show CDR1 as MNHEY and CDR2 as SMNVEV (reference sequence). With 5 bases clipped from V and 0 bases from J, the junction kept 6 bases outside the gene matches. The CDR3 runs 15 residues. CDR3 nucleotides: TGTGCCAGCAGTATTGGACAGGGATTCTCCTACGAGCAGTACTTC. Protein: CASSIGQGFSYEQYF.

This rearrangement joins TRBV7-6 to TRBJ2-2; D call uncertain. Germline V lookup: CDR1 SGHVS, CDR2 FNYEAQ. The V and J ends lost 2 bases and 10 bases respectively, with 11 bases between them. This CDR3 is built from 13 residues. The CDR3 is CASSLRPVEELFF. In DNA form, the CDR3 reads TGTGCCAGCAGCTTACGACCCGTGGAGGAGCTGTTTTTT.

The V call is TRBV7-9, the J call TRBJ2-7, with TRBD2 as a possible D gene (7 bases). CDR1 and CDR2 (germline): SEHNR, FQNEAQ (reference sequence). The ends were cut back, 7 bases at V and 3 bases at J, with 19 bases in the middle. This CDR3 has 15 amino acids. CDR3: CASMPSKGGLYEQYF. DNA of the CDR3: TGTGCCAGCATGCCTAGTAAGGGGGGGCTCTACGAGCAGTACTTC.

V usage is TRBV18 and J usage is TRBJ2-6; no firm D call. The CDR3 spans 15 residues. Looked up from germline, CDR1 is KGHSH and CDR2 is LQKENI. V was clipped by 3 bases and J by 3 bases, with 9 bases between them. The CDR3 DNA reads TGTGCCAGCTCACCGGTTGAGGTTGGGGCCAACGTCCTGACTTTC. This codes for CASSPVEVGANVLTF. Combining the CDR3 with reference TRBV18 and TRBJ2-6 gives the whole variable domain NAGVMQNPRHLVRRRGQEARLRCSPMKGHSHVYWYRQLPEEGLKFMVYLQKENIIDESGMPKERFSAEFPKEGPSILRIQQVVRGDSAAYFCASSPVEVGANVLTFGAGSRLTVL.

The rearrangement uses TRBV7-2 and TRBJ1-2; possible D gene TRBD1, 6 bases. The CDR3 length is 12 residues. The V and J ends lost 11 bases and 6 bases respectively, with 16 bases between them. From germline, CDR1 is SGHTA and CDR2 FQGNSA. The CDR3 reads CAATGGPDGYTF. The CDR3 nucleotides are TGTGCCGCAACCGGGGGGCCAGATGGCTACACCTTC.

The rearrangement links TRBV19 to TRBJ2-7; D not certain. The V and J ends lost 6 bases and 0 bases respectively, with 9 bases between them. The CDR3 sequence is 13 residues long. CDR1 and CDR2 from the germline V gene are LNHDA and SQIVND (reference sequence). The CDR3 nucleotides read TGTGCCAGTAGCCCCGCGCTCTCCTACGAGCAGTACTTC. It specifies CASSPALSYEQYF.

The chain employs TRBV5-1 and TRBJ1-1; D is unresolved. V shed 4 bases and J shed 0 bases, with 16 bases lying between them. The CDR3 spans 16 residues. CDR1 is SGHRS and CDR2 is YFSETQ in the germline V gene. The CDR3 nucleotides read TGCGCCAGCAGCCCGGGCGGGAGTTTATTGAACACTGAAGCTTTCTTT. It encodes CASSPGGSLLNTEAFF.

The J gene is TRBJ2-7, the V gene TRBV10-2, with D perhaps matching TRBD1 (5 bases). In germline, CDR1 is WSHSY, CDR2 SAAADI. The CDR3 contains 13 residues. V shed 2 bases and J shed 4 bases, with 9 bases lying between them. CDR3 residues: CASSEQGGYEQYV. As DNA, the CDR3 is TGCGCCAGCAGTGAGCAGGGTGGGTACGAGCAGTACGTC.

This clone was detected only once. The CDR3 spells CASSTTDRAYYGYTF. The CDR3, as DNA: TGTGCCAGCAGCACCACGGACAGGGCGTACTATGGCTACACCTTC. The chain links TRBV9 to TRBJ1-2, with 8 positions matching TRBD1. The CDR3 has 15 residues. Germline lookup yields CDR1 SGDLS and CDR2 YYNGEE. J gave up 3 bases and V 4 bases, and 8 bases lay outside the gene matches.

The CDR3 loop reads CASTGAGLANYGYTF. The CDR3 bases are TGTGCCAGTACTGGGGCAGGCTTAGCTAACTATGGCTACACCTTC. The rearrangement links TRBV19 to TRBJ1-2, with TRBD1 as a possible D gene (5 bases). Deletions cut 7 bases from V and 0 bases from J, with 15 bases between. Germline values: CDR1 LNHDA, CDR2 SQIVND (reference sequence). The CDR3 is 15 amino acids. The full variable domain, completed using reference TRBV19 and TRBJ1-2, is DGGITQSPKYLFRKEGQNVTLSCEQNLNHDAMYWYRQDPGQGLRLIYYSQIVNDFQKGDIAEGYSVSREKKESFPLTVTSAQKNPTAFYLCASTGAGLANYGYTFGSGTRLTVV.